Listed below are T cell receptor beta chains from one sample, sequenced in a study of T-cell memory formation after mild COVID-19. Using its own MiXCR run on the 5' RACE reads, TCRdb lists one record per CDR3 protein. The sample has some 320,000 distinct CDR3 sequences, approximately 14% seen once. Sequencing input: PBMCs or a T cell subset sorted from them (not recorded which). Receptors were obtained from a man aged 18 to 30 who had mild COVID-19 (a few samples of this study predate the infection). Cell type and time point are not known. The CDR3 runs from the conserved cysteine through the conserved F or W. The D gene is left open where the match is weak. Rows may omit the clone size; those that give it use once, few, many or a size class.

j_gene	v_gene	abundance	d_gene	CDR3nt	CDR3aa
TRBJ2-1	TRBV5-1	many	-	TGCGCCAGCAGCTCCGGCCCTTCGGGAGAGCAGTTCTTC	CASSSGPSGEQFF
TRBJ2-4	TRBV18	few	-	TGTGCCAGCTCACCAACTGGCGAAGAGAACATTCAGTACTTC	CASSPTGEENIQYF
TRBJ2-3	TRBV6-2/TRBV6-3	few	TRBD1	TGTGCCAGCAGACTCCCGCCGGGACAGGGGCTCGCAGATACGCAGTATTTT	CASRLPPGQGLADTQYF
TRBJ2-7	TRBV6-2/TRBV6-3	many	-	TGTGCCAGCAGTGACAGTTCCTACGAGCAGTACTTC	CASSDSSYEQYF
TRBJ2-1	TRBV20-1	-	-	TGCAGTGGAGCGGGTATTAGGAATGAGCAGTTCTTC	CSGAGIRNEQFF
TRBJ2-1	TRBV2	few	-	TGTGCCAGCAGTGAAGGATACAATGAGCAGTTCTTC	CASSEGYNEQFF
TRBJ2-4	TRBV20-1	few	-	TGCAGTGCTAGTGCCCTCAAAAACATTCAGTACTTC	CSASALKNIQYF
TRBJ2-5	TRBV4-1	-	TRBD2	TGCGCCAGCAGCCAAGGTTCTCGGGGGGAAGAGACCCAGTACTTC	CASSQGSRGEETQYF
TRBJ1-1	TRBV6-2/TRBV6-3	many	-	TGTGCCAGCCGGGACAACACTGAAGCTTTCTTT	CASRDNTEAFF
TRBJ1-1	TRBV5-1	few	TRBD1	TGCGCCAGCAGCCCCAAGGCGGACAGGGACTCAGCTTTCTTT	CASSPKADRDSAFF
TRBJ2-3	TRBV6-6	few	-	TGTGCCAGCAGTTACTCGGCTAGACAGGGCACAGATACGCAGTATTTT	CASSYSARQGTDTQYF
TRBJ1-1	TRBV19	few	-	TGTGCCAGTAGCCCGCGGAATACATGGGTTGGCACTGAAGCTTTCTTT	CASSPRNTWVGTEAFF
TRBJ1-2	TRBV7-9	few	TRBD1	TGTGCCAGCAGCCCATGGACAGGGTTTCATGGCTACACCTTC	CASSPWTGFHGYTF
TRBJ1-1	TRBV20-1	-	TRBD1	TGCAGTGCTAGAGTCAGGGACAGTATGAACACTGAAGCTTTCTTT	CSARVRDSMNTEAFF
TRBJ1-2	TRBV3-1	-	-	TGTGCCAGCAGCCATTCCTGGGATGACGTTGGCCACACCTTC	CASSHSWDDVGHTF
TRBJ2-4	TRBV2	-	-	TGTGCCAGCAGTGTACCCAGACAGCCCCTGATAGCCAAAAACATTCAGTACTTC	CASSVPRQPLIAKNIQYF
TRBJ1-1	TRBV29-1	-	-	TGCAGCGTTCAGGAGGGGGTCGCTTTCTTT	CSVQEGVAFF
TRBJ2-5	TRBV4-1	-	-	TGCGCCAGCAGCCAAGATAGTAGTAGACTAGAGACCCAGTACTTC	CASSQDSSRLETQYF
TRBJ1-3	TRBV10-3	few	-	TGTGCCATCAGTATCTCGTCGGGCACCATATATTTT	CAISISSGTIYF
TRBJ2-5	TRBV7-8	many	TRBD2	TGTGCCAGCAGCCCCCTGGGAGGGAGGCGTGAGACCCAGTACTTC	CASSPLGGRRETQYF
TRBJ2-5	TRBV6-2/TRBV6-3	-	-	TGTGCCAGCAGTTACTACCAGGGAGGAGGGGGAGAGACCCAGTACTTC	CASSYYQGGGGETQYF
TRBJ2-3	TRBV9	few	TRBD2	TGTGCCAGCAGCGTAGGGATAGCGGGGGGCGCAGATACGCAGTATTTT	CASSVGIAGGADTQYF
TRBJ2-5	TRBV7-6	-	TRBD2	TGTGCCAGCAGCCCACTGGGACTAGCGGGTCAAGAGACCCAGTACTTC	CASSPLGLAGQETQYF
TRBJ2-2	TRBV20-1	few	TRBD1	TGCAGTGCTAGAAGACAGGGATTGGCCGGGGAGCTGTTTTTT	CSARRQGLAGELFF
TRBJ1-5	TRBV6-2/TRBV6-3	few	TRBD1	TGTGCCAGCGGATCACAGGACAGGGGTGACAATCAGCCCCAGCATTTT	CASGSQDRGDNQPQHF
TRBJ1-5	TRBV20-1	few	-	TGCAGTGCTAGAGATCTACGGGATCAGCCCCAGCATTTT	CSARDLRDQPQHF
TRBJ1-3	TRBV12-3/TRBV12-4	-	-	TGTGCCAGCACCATTAGGGGATGGGACTCTGGAAACACCATATATTTT	CASTIRGWDSGNTIYF